Listed here are 6 T cell receptor beta chains from one sample, sequenced in a study of T-cell reconstitution after alpha-beta-depleted transplantation in children. Findings and caveats of the study: T-cell counts and diversity at one year post-transplant came mainly from newly produced T cells.

During its preparation, the TCRbeta library received unique molecular identifiers. TCRdb re-called the PCR reads with MiXCR, one entry per CDR3 protein. The sample has about 300,000 distinct CDR3 sequences, 6% to 10% seen once. For these TCRs, the target antigens are not known. This specimen was peripheral blood, taken 360 days after TCRalphabeta/CD19-depleted stem cell transplant. The receptors were sampled from a female patient younger than 10 who had a stem cell transplant for Fanconi anemia, so the T cells may come from the graft donor.

This clonotype has a handful of counts. This rearrangement joins TRBV5-4 to TRBJ2-2; possible D gene TRBD2, 5 bases. The V end was cut by 3 bases, the J end by 0 bases, with 9 bases between. The germline V gene has CDR1 SGHNT and CDR2 YYREEE (reference sequence). The CDR3 is 15 residues long. The CDR3 DNA is TGTGCCAGCAGCTGGACGAGGGCGAACACCGGGGAGCTGTTTTTT. This encodes CASSWTRANTGELFF.

This clonotype was recorded many times. The chain is built from TRBV27 and TRBJ2-3; a weak D match, TRBD2 (6 bases). V was shortened by 5 bases and J by 6 bases, with 15 bases between the two germline ends. CDR1 and CDR2 (germline): MNHEY, SMNVEV (reference sequence). The CDR3 is 14 amino acids. CDR3 in amino acids: CASSPYGAGDTQYF. DNA for the CDR3: TGTGCCAGCAGTCCTTATGGGGCGGGGGATACGCAGTATTTT.

This clonotype was counted many times. The chain uses TRBV3-1 and TRBJ2-2, with 7 positions matching TRBD2. This CDR3 contains 15 residues. V was clipped by 3 bases and J by 5 bases; unmatched bases: 6. In germline, CDR1 is LGHDT, CDR2 YNNKEL (reference sequence). The CDR3 DNA sequence: TGTGCCAGCAGCCAGGGAGGGCCGAGAACCGGGGAGCTGTTTTTT. This gives the protein CASSQGGPRTGELFF.

This clonotype came up a few times. The chain has TRBV7-9 and TRBJ2-6, with a weak D call TRBD2 (6 bases). Trimming pared 5 bases from V and 2 bases from J, leaving 16 bases between. The germline CDR1 and CDR2 sequences are SEHNR and FQNEAQ (reference sequence). The CDR3 length is 17 residues. The CDR3, as DNA: TGTGCCAGCAGCCCAGCCGGACTAATAGCTGGGGCCAACGTCCTGACTTTC. Encoded protein: CASSPAGLIAGANVLTF.

This sequence joins TRBV5-5 and TRBJ1-2; tentatively, D is TRBD1 (5 bases). Germline V gene lookup returns CDR1 SGHKS and CDR2 YYEKEE (reference sequence). The CDR3 is 13 amino acids. Trimming removed 4 bases at V and 8 bases at J, with 15 bases between. The CDR3 here is CASSLGGRVGYTF. The CDR3 DNA reads as TGTGCCAGCAGCCTCGGGGGACGGGTAGGCTACACCTTC.

This clonotype has just a few counts. This chain connects TRBV28 to TRBJ1-2, with D tentatively TRBD1 (5 bases). Per the germline V gene, CDR1 is MDHEN and CDR2 is SYDVKM. CDR3 size: 10 residues. Here the CDR3 DNA reads TGTGGGGTGGGACTATGGGGCTACACCTTC. This encodes CGVGLWGYTF.